The 13 T cell receptor beta chains below come from one sample, sequenced in a study of neurological immune-mediated disorders. MiXCR was run by TCRdb on the 5' RACE reads, yielding one entry per CDR3 protein. The sample lists roughly 70,000 distinct CDR3 sequences, 3.9% occurring once. Sequences were obtained from PBMCs. The receptors come from a young man with multiple sclerosis.

This clonotype has at least ten counts. The chain is built from TRBV20-1 and TRBJ1-2; 7 positions agree with TRBD1. Trimming cost V 2 bases and J 6 bases; bases outside gene matches: 6. Germline CDR1 DFQATT, CDR2 SNEGSKA (reference sequence). The CDR3 consists of 13 residues. This chain's CDR3 is CSARNTGENGYTF. CDR3 DNA sequence: TGCAGTGCTAGAAATACAGGGGAGAATGGCTACACCTTC.

The sample holds many counts of this clonotype. J is TRBJ1-4 and V is TRBV4-1, with 8 nucleotides matching TRBD1. The CDR3 loop spans 13 amino acids. Germline V gene lookup returns CDR1 MGHRA and CDR2 YSYEKL. The CDR3 spells CVATGDPNEKLFF. DNA of the CDR3: TGCGTCGCGACAGGGGACCCTAATGAAAAACTGTTTTTT.

This clonotype was counted ten times or more. This chain links TRBV10-3 with TRBJ2-1; 7 bases fit TRBD2. The CDR3 spans 15 residues. J lost 5 bases, V lost 6 bases, and 10 bases had no gene match. Germline V gives CDR1 ENHRY, CDR2 SYGVKD. The CDR3: CAIRPQGGDNNEQFF. The CDR3 DNA reads TGTGCCATCAGGCCCCAGGGAGGGGATAACAATGAGCAGTTCTTC.

This clonotype has at least ten counts. The chain employs TRBV5-6 and TRBJ2-5; TRBD1 matches 9 bases. The V segment lost 4 bases and the J segment 5 bases; nucleotides outside the gene matches: 6. The CDR3 totals 14 residues. CDR1 and CDR2 (germline): SGHDT, YYEEEE. CDR3 protein: CASSRGTGYETQYF. The CDR3 region has the DNA TGTGCCAGCAGCCGAGGGACAGGGTACGAGACCCAGTACTTC.

This clonotype showed up just a few times. V is TRBV2 and J is TRBJ2-2; D is perhaps TRBD2 (5 bases). Deletions cut 6 bases from V and 0 bases from J, with 11 bases between. The germline gives CDR1 SNHLY, CDR2 FYNNEI. There are 15 residues in the CDR3. This chain's CDR3 is CASRVEAANTGELFF. As DNA, the CDR3 is TGTGCCAGCAGAGTCGAAGCGGCGAACACCGGGGAGCTGTTTTTT.

This clonotype was observed many times. The chain combines TRBV7-8 with TRBJ2-1, with no clear D. The CDR3 loop spans 13 amino acids. Between the trimmed V and J ends, which lost 5 bases and 8 bases, there was a span of 13 bases. CDR1 is SGHVS and CDR2 is FQNEAQ in the germline V gene. The DNA of the CDR3 is TGTGCCAGCAGCGCCCTCTCCAAGGATGAGCAGTTCTTC. The encoded protein is CASSALSKDEQFF.

The sample holds many counts of this clonotype. The V call is TRBV7-9, the J call TRBJ1-2; D gene unclear. The CDR3 runs to 13 residues. Germline V CDR1 and CDR2: SEHNR, FQNEAQ (reference sequence). V was clipped by 6 bases and J by 3 bases, with 11 bases between them. The CDR3 is CASRGVGDYGYTF. For the CDR3, the DNA is TGTGCCAGCAGGGGTGTGGGCGACTATGGCTACACCTTC.

This clonotype was counted many times. The germline gene is not matched at one end of the junction; a read error may be the cause. The chain uses TRBV4-1 and TRBJ1-2; possibly TRBD1 for D (5 bases). This CDR3 spans 15 amino acids. Germline assignment: CDR1 MGHRA and CDR2 YSYEKL. The CDR3 DNA reads as TGCGCCAGCAGCAAAGAAGAGGGGCGCGCCTATGGCTACACCTTC. Its protein product is CASSKEEGRAYGYTF.

This clonotype was recorded at least ten times. The chain links TRBV5-1 to TRBJ1-1; 11 bases are shared with TRBD1. Losses at the gene ends were 3 bases for V and 0 bases for J; bases not matched to a gene: 1. The CDR3 spans 15 residues. The V gene's germline CDR1 is SGHRS and CDR2 YFSETQ. This chain's CDR3 is CASSWGQGVNTEAFF. The CDR3 DNA follows: TGCGCCAGCAGCTGGGGACAGGGGGTGAACACTGAAGCTTTCTTT.

In its sample, this clonotype was seen many times. This chain joins TRBV29-1 and TRBJ2-1, with 7 nucleotides matching TRBD2. The CDR3 contains 17 residues. CDR1 SQVTM and CDR2 ANQGSEA come from the germline V gene. The V segment lost 0 bases and the J segment 1 base; nucleotides outside the gene matches: 9. The CDR3 nucleotides are TGCAGCGTTGAAGATCTCTGGGGGGGGAGATCCTACAATGAGCAGTTCTTC. Translated: CSVEDLWGGRSYNEQFF.

The sample holds many counts of this clonotype. The chain employs TRBV10-3 and TRBJ2-5, with a possible D match to TRBD1 (6 bases). The CDR3 runs 12 residues. Trimming shortened V by 6 bases and J by 2 bases, and 7 bases separated the two germline ends. CDR1 is ENHRY, CDR2 SYGVKD, per germline. The DNA of the CDR3 is TGTGCCATCAGCGGACAGCAAGAGACCCAGTACTTC. Residues: CAISGQQETQYF.

This clonotype was seen repeatedly, ten times or more. The rearrangement uses TRBV15 and TRBJ2-6; TRBD2 agrees at 7 bases. Germline assignment: CDR1 LNHNV and CDR2 YYDKDF (reference sequence). With 5 bases clipped from V and 0 bases from J, the junction kept 10 bases outside the gene matches. The CDR3 is 18 residues long. CDR3: CATSWGGFDNSGANVLTF. The CDR3 region has the DNA TGTGCCACCAGCTGGGGGGGGTTTGACAACTCTGGGGCCAACGTCCTGACTTTC. The whole variable domain, remainder taken from reference TRBV15 and TRBJ2-6, is DAMVIQNPRYQVTQFGKPVTLSCSQTLNHNVMYWYQQKSSQAPKLLFHYYDKDFNNEADTPDNFQSRRPNTSFCFLDIRSPGLGDTAMYLCATSWGGFDNSGANVLTFGAGSRLTVL.

Concerning this clonotype itself: This may come from a read error, since a much larger clone is one base off. The rearrangement joins TRBV20-1 to TRBJ2-5; D might be TRBD1 (6 bases). Germline CDR1 DFQATT, CDR2 SNEGSKA (reference sequence). CDR3 length equals 13 residues. V was clipped by 7 bases and J by 5 bases, with 17 bases between them. This chain's CDR3 is CSVINREMETQYF. The CDR3 nucleotides read TGCAGTGTTATCAACAGGGAGATGGAGACCCAGTACTTC.